This T cell receptor beta chain appears in the sequencing data of a study of T cell changes during pregnancy in multiple sclerosis. Clones were sequenced by immunoSEQ multiplex PCR, and TCRdb holds only the in-frame ones, with some missing. The sample consists of about 99,000 clones, around 94% of them appearing once. Germline V lookup: CDR1 LNHDA, CDR2 SQIVND (reference sequence). The CDR3 totals 17 residues. V dropped 4 bases and J dropped 2 bases, with 18 bases sitting between them. The V and J genes are TRBV19 and TRBJ2-1; D is possibly TRBD2 (5 bases). This TCR came from a female donor with multiple sclerosis, enrolled in a pregnancy study. The sample in question was peripheral blood, obtained after pregnancy. Here the CDR3 reads CASSKRLDGLTYNEQFF. The CDR3 DNA is TGTGCCAGTAGTAAGCGGCTTGACGGGCTAACCTACAATGAGCAGTTCTTC.